This TCR beta chain was recorded in a study of T cells in Graves' hyperthyroidism and ophthalmopathy. Study results and limitations: Through a model of 13 V-J features, ophthalmopathy was separated from stable hyperthyroidism.

This clonotype was observed a few times. No antigen is known for it. It was RNA transcripts that yielded the amplified TCR beta CDR3 regions. The HTBI primer set was used in a first-round RT-PCR of the TCR CDR3. TCRdb analysed the multiplex PCR reads with MiXCR anew, one entry per CDR3 protein. The sample records around 660,000 distinct CDR3 sequences, about 45% being singletons. The CDR3 consists of 16 residues. J gave up 3 bases and V 1 base, and 9 bases lay outside the gene matches. The specimen was peripheral blood or thyroid tissue (not recorded which). This clonotype was obtained from an adult man with Graves' disease, either hyperthyroidism or ophthalmopathy (not recorded which). The chain is built from TRBV12-3 or TRBV12-4 and TRBJ2-7; 7 positions agree with TRBD2. The CDR3 is CASSLGSSGFIYEQYF. CDR3 sequence (DNA): TGTGCCAGCAGTTTAGGAAGTAGCGGGTTCATCTACGAGCAGTACTTC.